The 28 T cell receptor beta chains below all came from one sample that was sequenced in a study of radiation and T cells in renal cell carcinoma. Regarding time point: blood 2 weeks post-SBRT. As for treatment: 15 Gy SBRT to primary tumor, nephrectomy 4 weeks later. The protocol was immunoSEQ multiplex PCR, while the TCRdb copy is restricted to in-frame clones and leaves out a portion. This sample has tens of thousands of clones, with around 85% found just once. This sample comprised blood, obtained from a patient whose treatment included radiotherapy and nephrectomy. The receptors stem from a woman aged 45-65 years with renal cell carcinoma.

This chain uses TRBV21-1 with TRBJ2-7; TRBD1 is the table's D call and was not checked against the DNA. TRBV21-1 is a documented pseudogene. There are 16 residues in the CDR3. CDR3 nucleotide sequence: TGTGCCAGCAGCCAAAAATCCCGGACAGGGGCCTACGAGCAGTACTTC. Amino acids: CASSQKSRTGAYEQYF.

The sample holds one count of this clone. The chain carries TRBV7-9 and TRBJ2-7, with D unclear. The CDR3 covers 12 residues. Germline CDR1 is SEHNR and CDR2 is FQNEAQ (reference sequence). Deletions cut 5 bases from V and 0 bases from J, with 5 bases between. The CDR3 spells CASSHSSYEQYF. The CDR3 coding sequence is TGTGCCAGCAGCCATTCCTCCTACGAGCAGTACTTC.

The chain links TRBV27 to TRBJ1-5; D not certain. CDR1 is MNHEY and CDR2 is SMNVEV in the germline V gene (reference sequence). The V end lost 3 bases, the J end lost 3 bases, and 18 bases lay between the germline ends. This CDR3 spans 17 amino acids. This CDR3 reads CASSFFPWSRNNQPQHF. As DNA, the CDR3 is TGTGCCAGCAGTTTTTTCCCCTGGTCAAGGAACAATCAGCCCCAGCATTTT.

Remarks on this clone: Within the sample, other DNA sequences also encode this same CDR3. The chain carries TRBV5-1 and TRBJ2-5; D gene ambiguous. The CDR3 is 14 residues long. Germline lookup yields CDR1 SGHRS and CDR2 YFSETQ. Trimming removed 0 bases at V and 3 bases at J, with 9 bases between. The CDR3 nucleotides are TGCGCCAGCAGCTTGGACGGAAGGGAAGAGACCCAGTACTTC. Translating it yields CASSLDGREETQYF.

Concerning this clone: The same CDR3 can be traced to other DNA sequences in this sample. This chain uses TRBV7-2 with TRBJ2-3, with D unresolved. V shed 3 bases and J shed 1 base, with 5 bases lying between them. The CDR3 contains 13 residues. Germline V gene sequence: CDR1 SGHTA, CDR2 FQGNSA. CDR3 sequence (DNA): TGTGCCAGCAGCTTGCCTCGCACAGATACGCAGTATTTT. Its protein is CASSLPRTDTQYF. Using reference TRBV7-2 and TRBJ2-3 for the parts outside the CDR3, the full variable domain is GAGVSQSPSNKVTEKGKDVELRCDPISGHTALYWYRQSLGQGLEFLIYFQGNSAPDKSGLPSDRFSAERTGGSVSTLTIQRTQQEDSAVYLCASSLPRTDTQYFGPGTRLTVL.

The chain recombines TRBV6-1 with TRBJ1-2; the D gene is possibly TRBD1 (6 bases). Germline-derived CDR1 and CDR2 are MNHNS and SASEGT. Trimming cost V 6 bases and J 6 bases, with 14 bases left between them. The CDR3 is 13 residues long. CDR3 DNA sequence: TGTGCCAGCAGCCCGGCGGGGGGCGATGGCTACACCTTC. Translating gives CASSPAGGDGYTF.

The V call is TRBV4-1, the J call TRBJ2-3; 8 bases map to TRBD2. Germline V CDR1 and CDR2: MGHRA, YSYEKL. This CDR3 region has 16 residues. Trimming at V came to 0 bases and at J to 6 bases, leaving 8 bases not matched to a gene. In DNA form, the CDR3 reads TGCGCCAGCAGCCAAGACGCCAGCGGGAGAGGGGATACGCAGTATTTT. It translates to CASSQDASGRGDTQYF.

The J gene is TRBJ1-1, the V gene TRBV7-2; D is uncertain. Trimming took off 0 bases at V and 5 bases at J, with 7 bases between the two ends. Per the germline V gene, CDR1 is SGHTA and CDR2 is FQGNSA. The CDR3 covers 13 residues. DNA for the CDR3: TGTGCCAGCAGCTTAGCGTTGGAAACTGAAGCTTTCTTT. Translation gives CASSLALETEAFF. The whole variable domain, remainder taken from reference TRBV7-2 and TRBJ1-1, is GAGVSQSPSNKVTEKGKDVELRCDPISGHTALYWYRQSLGQGLEFLIYFQGNSAPDKSGLPSDRFSAERTGGSVSTLTIQRTQQEDSAVYLCASSLALETEAFFGQGTRLTVV.

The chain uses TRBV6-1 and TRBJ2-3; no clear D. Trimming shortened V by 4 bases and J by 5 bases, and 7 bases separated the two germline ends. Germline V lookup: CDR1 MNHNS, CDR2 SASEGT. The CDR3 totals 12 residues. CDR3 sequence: CASSGTGDTQYF. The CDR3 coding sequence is TGTGCCAGCAGTGGCACTGGAGATACGCAGTATTTT.

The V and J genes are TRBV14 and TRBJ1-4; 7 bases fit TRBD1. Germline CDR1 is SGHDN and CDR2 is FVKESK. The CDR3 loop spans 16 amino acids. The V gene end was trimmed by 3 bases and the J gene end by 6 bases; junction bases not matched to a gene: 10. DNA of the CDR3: TGTGCCAGCAGCCACGCGGGGGCAGGGGGATATGAAAAACTGTTTTTT. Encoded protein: CASSHAGAGGYEKLFF.

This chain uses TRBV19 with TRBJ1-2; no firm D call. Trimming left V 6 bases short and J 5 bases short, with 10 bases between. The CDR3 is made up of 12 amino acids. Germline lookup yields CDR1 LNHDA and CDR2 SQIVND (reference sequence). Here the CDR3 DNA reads TGTGCCAGTAGGCGGACTGAATATGGCTACACCTTC. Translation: CASRRTEYGYTF.

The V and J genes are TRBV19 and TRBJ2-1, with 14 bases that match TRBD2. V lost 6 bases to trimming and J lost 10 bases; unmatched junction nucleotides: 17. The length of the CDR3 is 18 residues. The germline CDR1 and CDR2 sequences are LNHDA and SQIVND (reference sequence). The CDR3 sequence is CASSLRGGGLAGAWEQFF. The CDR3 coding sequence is TGTGCCAGTAGCCTCAGGGGAGGGGGACTAGCGGGAGCTTGGGAGCAGTTCTTC.

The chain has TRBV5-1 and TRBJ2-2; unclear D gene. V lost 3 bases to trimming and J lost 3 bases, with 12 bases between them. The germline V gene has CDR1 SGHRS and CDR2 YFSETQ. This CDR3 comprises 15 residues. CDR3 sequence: CASSSRRQDTGELFF. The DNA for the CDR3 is TGCGCCAGCAGCTCTAGGCGGCAGGACACCGGGGAGCTGTTTTTT.

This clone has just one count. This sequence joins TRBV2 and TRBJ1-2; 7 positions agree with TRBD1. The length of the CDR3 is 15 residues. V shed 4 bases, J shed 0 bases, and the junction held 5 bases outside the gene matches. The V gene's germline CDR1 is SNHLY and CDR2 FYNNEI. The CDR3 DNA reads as TGTGCCAGCAGTGCGCAGGGGGTAGCTAACTATGGCTACACCTTC. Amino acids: CASSAQGVANYGYTF.

The CDR3 is CASSPLSGTANEKLFF. The DNA of the CDR3 is TGTGCCAGCAGTCCCCTCTCCGGGACTGCTAATGAAAAACTGTTTTTT. This rearrangement joins TRBV27 to TRBJ1-4; maybe TRBD1 (5 bases). CDR3 size: 16 residues. Germline V gene data show CDR1 as MNHEY and CDR2 as SMNVEV (reference sequence). V lost 5 bases, J lost 3 bases, and 16 bases lay in between.

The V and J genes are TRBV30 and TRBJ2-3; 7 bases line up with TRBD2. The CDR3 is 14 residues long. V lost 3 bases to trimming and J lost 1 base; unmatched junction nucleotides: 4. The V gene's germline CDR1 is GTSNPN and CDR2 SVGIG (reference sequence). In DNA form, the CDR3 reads TGTGCCTGGAGCCGTGGGGGGGGCACAGATACGCAGTATTTT. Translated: CAWSRGGGTDTQYF.

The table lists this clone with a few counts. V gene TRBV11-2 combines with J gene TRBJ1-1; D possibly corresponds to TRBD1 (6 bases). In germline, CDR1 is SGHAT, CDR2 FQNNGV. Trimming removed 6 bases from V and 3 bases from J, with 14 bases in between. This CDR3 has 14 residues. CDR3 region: CASREAGDHTEAFF. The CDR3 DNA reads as TGTGCCAGCAGGGAAGCAGGGGACCACACTGAAGCTTTCTTT. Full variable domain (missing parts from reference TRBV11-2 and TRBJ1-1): EAGVAQSPRYKIIEKRQSVAFWCNPISGHATLYWYQQILGQGPKLLIQFQNNGVVDDSQLPKDRFSAERLKGVDSTLKIQPAKLEDSAVYLCASREAGDHTEAFFGQGTRLTVV.

The CDR3 reads CASSSGFGLAGSFYEQYF. CDR3 coding DNA: TGTGCCAGCAGTTCAGGATTCGGACTAGCGGGTTCTTTCTACGAGCAGTACTTC. This chain uses TRBV28 with TRBJ2-7, with 11 positions matching TRBD2. Losses at the gene ends were 4 bases for V and 3 bases for J; bases not matched to a gene: 14. The CDR3 covers 18 residues. From germline, CDR1 is MDHEN and CDR2 SYDVKM.

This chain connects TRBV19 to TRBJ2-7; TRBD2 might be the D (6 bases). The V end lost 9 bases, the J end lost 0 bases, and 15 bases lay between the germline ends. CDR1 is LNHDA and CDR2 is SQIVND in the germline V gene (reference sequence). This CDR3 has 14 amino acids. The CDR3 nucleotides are TGTGCCAGCTCCGGGACTGTCAGCTCCTACGAGCAGTACTTC. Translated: CASSGTVSSYEQYF.

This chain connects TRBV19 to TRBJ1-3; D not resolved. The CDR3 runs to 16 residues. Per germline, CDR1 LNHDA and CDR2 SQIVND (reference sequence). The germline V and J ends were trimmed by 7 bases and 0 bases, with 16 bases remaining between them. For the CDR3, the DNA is TGTGCCAGTAACCCCCTCTCGGCGGCCTCTGGAAACACCATATATTTT. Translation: CASNPLSAASGNTIYF.

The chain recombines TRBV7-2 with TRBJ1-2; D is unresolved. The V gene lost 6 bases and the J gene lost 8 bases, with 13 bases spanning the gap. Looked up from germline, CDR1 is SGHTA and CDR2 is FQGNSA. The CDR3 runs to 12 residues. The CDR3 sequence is CASRSGWWGYTF. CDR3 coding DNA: TGTGCCAGCAGGTCAGGATGGTGGGGCTACACCTTC.

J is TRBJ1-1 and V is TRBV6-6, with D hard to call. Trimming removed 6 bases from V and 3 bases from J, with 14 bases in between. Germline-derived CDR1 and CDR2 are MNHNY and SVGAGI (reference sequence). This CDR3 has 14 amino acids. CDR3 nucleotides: TGTGCCAGCAGCTTGACCCGACGGGACACTGAAGCTTTCTTT. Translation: CASSLTRRDTEAFF.

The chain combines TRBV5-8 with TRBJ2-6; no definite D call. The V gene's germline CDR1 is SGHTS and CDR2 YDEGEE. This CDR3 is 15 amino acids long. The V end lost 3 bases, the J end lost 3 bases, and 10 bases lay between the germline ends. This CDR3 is CASSSVLGGANVLTF. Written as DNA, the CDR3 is TGTGCCAGCAGCTCCGTCTTAGGTGGGGCCAACGTCCTGACTTTC.

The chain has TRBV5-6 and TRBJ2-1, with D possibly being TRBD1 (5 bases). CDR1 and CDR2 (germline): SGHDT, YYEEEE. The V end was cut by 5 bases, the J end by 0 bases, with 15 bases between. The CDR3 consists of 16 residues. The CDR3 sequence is CASSRTYSSSYNEQFF. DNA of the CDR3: TGTGCCAGCAGTCGGACATACTCGAGCTCCTACAATGAGCAGTTCTTC.

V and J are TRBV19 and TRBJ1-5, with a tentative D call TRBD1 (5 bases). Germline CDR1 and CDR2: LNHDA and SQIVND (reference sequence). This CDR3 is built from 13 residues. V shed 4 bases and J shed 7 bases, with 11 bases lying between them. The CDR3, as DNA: TGTGCCAGTAGTACCACCAGGGACCAGCCCCAGCATTTT. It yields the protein CASSTTRDQPQHF.

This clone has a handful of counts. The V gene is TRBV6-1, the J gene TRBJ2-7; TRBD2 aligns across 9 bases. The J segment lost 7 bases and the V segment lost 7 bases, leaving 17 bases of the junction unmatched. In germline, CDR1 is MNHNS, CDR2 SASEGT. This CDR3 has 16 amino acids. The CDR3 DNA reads TGTGCCAGCACTGAGGATTATCGGACTAGCGTGAGGGAGCAGTACTTC. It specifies CASTEDYRTSVREQYF.

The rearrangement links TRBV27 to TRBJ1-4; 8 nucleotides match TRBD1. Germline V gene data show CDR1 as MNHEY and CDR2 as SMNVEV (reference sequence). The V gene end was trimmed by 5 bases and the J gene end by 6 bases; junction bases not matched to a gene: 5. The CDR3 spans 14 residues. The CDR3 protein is CASSPLDRDEKLFF. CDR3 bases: TGTGCCAGCAGTCCCCTGGACAGGGATGAAAAACTGTTTTTT.

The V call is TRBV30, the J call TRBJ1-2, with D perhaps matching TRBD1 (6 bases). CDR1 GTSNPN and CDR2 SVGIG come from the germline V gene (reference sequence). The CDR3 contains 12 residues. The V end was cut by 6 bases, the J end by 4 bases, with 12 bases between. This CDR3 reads CACNRASYGYTF. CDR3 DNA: TGTGCCTGCAACAGGGCCAGCTATGGCTACACCTTC.